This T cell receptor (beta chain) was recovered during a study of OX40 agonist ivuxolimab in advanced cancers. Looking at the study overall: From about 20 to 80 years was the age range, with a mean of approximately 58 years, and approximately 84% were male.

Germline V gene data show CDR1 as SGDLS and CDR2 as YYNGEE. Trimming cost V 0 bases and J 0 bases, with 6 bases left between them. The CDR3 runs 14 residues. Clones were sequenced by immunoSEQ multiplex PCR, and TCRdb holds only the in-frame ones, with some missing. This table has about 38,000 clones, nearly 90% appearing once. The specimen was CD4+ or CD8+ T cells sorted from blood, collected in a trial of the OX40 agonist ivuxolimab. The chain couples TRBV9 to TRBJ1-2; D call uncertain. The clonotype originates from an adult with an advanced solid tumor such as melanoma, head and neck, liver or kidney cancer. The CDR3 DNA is TGTGCCAGCAGCGTAGAGTTAGCTAACTATGGCTACACCTTC. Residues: CASSVELANYGYTF.